This T cell receptor (beta chain) is from a study of cytomegalovirus exposure and HLA in healthy donors. Of note for this clone: Its antigen is still unknown.

Here immunoSEQ multiplex PCR was the method, and the copy in TCRdb shows in-frame clones only, minus some. This sample has fewer than 250,000 clones, with over 75% found just once. Whole-study findings and limits: It was found in a later analysis that first-cohort TCR clusters tended to co-occur in the 100 to 150 validation repertoires. The study found most TCR sequences rare, yet found some public TCRs in many donors.

V was cut by 4 bases and J by 5 bases, with 13 bases left in between. The CDR3 totals 13 residues. Germline V gives CDR1 SGHRS, CDR2 YFSETQ. The sample taken for sequencing was PBMCs. This receptor was obtained from a woman younger than 30 in good health and CMV-seropositive. This chain joins TRBV5-1 and TRBJ2-7; a weak D match, TRBD1 (6 bases). CDR3 region: CASSDLQGNEQYF. The CDR3 nucleotides are TGCGCCAGCAGCGACCTACAGGGTAACGAGCAGTACTTC.